This record covers a single T cell receptor beta chain. The target of this receptor is not known. Within one base of it there is no much larger clone, and no base qualities were kept. The sample originates from a study of cytotoxic CD8 clonotypes in ibrutinib-treated CLL (dated by TCRdb to about 2021). A note on the overall study: The cohort included around 16 treatment-naive and under 13 relapsed/refractory patients; about 18 were IGHV unmutated. Responses were partial in about 25 patients and complete in 2; after median roughly 69 months follow-up, about 15 stayed in remission and 12 progressed. The response samples were drawn at a median of around eleven months into treatment, with a range of roughly 6 to 40 months. On average, each sample had about 250,000 productive templates and about 89,000 productive rearrangements. Longitudinal samples were available for about 30% of the roughly 90 trial participants. Cryopreserved peripheral blood mononuclear cells were obtained before treatment, at response, and at either sustained remission or disease progression. All remission and progressive disease samples were collected while patients were still receiving ibrutinib.

The paper as a whole reports these results and caveats: Clonality rose at ibrutinib response, remained stable during sustained remission, and dropped back toward baseline at progression. Baseline clonality exceeded that of age-matched healthy donors and correlated strongly with circulating CD8+ T-cell counts. Sustained-remission and progressing patients did not have matched sampling times, and lymph node repertoires were not examined. Public clonotypes were rare and either shrank or stayed stable during treatment, and the rise in clonality at ibrutinib response reflected expansion of private clonotypes.

Per the publication, the time point label means: about a year on ibrutinib. Roughly 1.9 micrograms of genomic DNA were extracted from cryopreserved PBMCs for TCR beta library preparation. High-throughput TCR beta sequencing was performed on longitudinal blood samples from CLL patients receiving ibrutinib monotherapy. The patients took part in an open-label, single-center phase 2 trial of ibrutinib monotherapy. A MiSeq instrument was used for deep resolution sequencing, which targeted depths ranging from 1 in 1 million up to 1 in 200,000 T cells, with coverage averaging 10x for each clonotype. TCR beta libraries were generated with the immunoSEQ hsTCRB Kit. Turning to the authors' computational methods: Data were analyzed with ImmunoSEQ Data Assistant and ImmunoSEQ Analyzer, with V, D and J genes assigned per IMGT definitions. Clonality, which ranges from 0 to 1, was calculated by subtracting the normalized Shannon entropy of productive rearrangement frequencies from one. Only overrepresented clonotypes making up at least 0.05% of the repertoire of each patient were included in the public clonotype analysis. Approximately 14 age-matched healthy donor repertoires from immuneACCESS were used as controls for clonality. TCRdb limited this immuneACCESS table to in-frame rearrangements with V and J called. A share of clones is missing; checked studies link under half to unresolved V genes, and the rest is unexplained. The V and J calls and clone size come from that table; D and trimming were worked out from the DNA. The sample table lists 150,000 to 200,000 clones, 81% of them with a count of one. Of the sample, about 1.9% is held by the ten largest clones.

The germline V gene gives CDR1 as SGHTA and CDR2 as FQGNSA. The CDR3 holds 16 amino acids from the cysteine to the phenylalanine. Left in the record is the CDR3 DNA by itself, 48 bases read in frame from the first base. V ends up 4 bases short and J 4 bases short, with an unmatched junction base count of 10. The clonotype comes from a human donor with chronic lymphocytic leukemia. Sequenced here: PBMCs, sampled after 12 months of ibrutinib treatment. The chain is encoded by TRBV7-2 joined to TRBJ1-1, with 9 bases in between that match TRBD1. The CDR3 region reads CASSSPGQGTGTEAFF. The DNA sequence is as follows: TGTGCCAGCAGCTCCCCTGGACAGGGGACGGGCACTGAAGCTTTCTTT.